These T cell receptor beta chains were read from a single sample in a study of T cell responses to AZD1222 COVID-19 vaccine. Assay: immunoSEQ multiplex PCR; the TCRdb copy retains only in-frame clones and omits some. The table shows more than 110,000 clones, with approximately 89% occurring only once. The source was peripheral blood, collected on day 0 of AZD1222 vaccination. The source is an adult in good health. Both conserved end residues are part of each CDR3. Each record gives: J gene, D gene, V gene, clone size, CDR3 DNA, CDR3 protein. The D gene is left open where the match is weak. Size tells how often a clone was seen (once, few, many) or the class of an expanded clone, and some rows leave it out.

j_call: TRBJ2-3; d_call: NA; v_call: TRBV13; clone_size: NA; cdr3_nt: TGTGCCAGCAGCTCACGCGTTGGGGACTTGGGCGATACGCAGTATTTT; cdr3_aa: CASSSRVGDLGDTQYF
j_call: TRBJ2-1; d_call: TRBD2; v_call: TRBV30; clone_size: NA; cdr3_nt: TGTGCCGGACCTAGCGGGAGGGGGAATGAGCAGTTCTTC; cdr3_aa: CAGPSGRGNEQFF
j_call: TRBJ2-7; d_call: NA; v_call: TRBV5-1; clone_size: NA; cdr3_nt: TGCGCCAGCAGCTACCGGGGGAAAACCTACGAGCAGTACTTC; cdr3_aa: CASSYRGKTYEQYF
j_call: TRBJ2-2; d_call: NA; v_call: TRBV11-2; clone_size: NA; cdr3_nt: TGTGCCAGCAGCTTGCGATCCGGGGGTCGGGTCACCGGGGAGCTGTTTTTT; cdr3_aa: CASSLRSGGRVTGELFF
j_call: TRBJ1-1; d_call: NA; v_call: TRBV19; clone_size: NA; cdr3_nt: TGTGCCAGTTCCCGGGGGGATGGGACTGAAGCTTTCTTT; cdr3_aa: CASSRGDGTEAFF
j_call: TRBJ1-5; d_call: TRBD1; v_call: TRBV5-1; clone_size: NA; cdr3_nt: TGCGCCAGCAGTCCGGGACAGGGGACTTATAGCAATCAGCCCCAGCATTTT; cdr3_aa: CASSPGQGTYSNQPQHF
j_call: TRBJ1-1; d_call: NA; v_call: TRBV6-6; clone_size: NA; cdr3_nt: TGTGCCAGCAGTTACCTGGGCCCGAACACTGAAGCTTTCTTT; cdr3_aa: CASSYLGPNTEAFF
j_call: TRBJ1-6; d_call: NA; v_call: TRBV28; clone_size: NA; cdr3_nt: TGTGCCAGCATATCTGGGCAGGTGATATATAATTCACCCCTCCACTTT; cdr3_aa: CASISGQVIYNSPLHF
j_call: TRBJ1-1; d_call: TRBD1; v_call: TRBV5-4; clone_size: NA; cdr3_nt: TGTGCCAGCAGCGCTGACAGGGGGCGGACTGAAGCTTTCTTT; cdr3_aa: CASSADRGRTEAFF
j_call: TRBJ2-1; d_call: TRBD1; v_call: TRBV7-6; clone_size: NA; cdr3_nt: TGTGCCAGCAGCTTAATCTTCGGGACAGGTAGCTCCTACAATGAGCAGTTCTTC; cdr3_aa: CASSLIFGTGSSYNEQFF
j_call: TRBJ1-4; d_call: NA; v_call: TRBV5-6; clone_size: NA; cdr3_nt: TGTGCCAGCAGCTTGGGGCAGCCCCCGGGAAATGAAAAACTGTTTTTT; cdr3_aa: CASSLGQPPGNEKLFF
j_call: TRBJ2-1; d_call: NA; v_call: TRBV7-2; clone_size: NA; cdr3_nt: TGTGCCAGCAGCTTAGTCACCGGGGACGGGCAGTTCTTC; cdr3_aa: CASSLVTGDGQFF
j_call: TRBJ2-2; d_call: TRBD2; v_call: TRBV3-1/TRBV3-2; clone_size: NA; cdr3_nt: TGTGCCAGCAGCCAACAGACCGATAGCGGGAGGTGGAACACCGGGGAGCTGTTTTTT; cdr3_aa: CASSQQTDSGRWNTGELFF
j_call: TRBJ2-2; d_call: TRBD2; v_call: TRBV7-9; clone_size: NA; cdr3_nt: TGTGCCAGCAGCAAAACTAGCGGGAGCAGCACCGGGGAGCTGTTTTTT; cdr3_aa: CASSKTSGSSTGELFF
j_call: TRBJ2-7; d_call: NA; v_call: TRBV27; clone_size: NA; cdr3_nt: TGTGCCAGCAGTTTATCGGCCGCTTACGAGCAGTACTTC; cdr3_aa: CASSLSAAYEQYF
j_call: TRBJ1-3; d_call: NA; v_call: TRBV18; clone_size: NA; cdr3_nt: TGTGCCAGCTCACGGGGACGTGCAGGCTCTGGAAACACCATATATTTT; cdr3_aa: CASSRGRAGSGNTIYF
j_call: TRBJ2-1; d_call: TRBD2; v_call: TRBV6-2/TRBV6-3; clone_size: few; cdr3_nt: TGTGCCAGCAGCCGCGAACTAGCGGGAGCAAATGAGCAGTTCTTC; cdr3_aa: CASSRELAGANEQFF
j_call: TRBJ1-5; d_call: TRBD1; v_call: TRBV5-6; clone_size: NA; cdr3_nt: TGTGCCAGCAGCTTGCCGTCCCGGGACAGGGTCTCATGCAATCAGCCCCAGCATTTT; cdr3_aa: CASSLPSRDRVSCNQPQHF
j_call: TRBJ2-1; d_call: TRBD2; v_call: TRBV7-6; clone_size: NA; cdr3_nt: TGTGCCAGCAGCCTCGGGACTAGCGGGCCGTACAATGAGCAGTTCTTC; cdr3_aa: CASSLGTSGPYNEQFF
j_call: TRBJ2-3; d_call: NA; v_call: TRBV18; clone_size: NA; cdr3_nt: TGTGCCAGCTCACCACCGAGTCTGGGACGGAGGTCAGATACGCAGTATTTT; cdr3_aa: CASSPPSLGRRSDTQYF
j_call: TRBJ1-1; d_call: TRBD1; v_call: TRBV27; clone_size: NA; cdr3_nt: TGTGCCAGCAGTCATCAGGGGGAATTGGCTGAAGCTTTCTTT; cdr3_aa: CASSHQGELAEAFF
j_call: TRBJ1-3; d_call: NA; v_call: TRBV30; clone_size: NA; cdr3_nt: TGTGCCTGGAACCGACCGGGGTCCGACTCTGGAAACACCATATATTTT; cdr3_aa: CAWNRPGSDSGNTIYF
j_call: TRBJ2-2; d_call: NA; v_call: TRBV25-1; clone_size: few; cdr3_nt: TGTGCCAGCAGTGAACTTTGGGTGGAACTGACCGGGGAGCTGTTTTTT; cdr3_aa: CASSELWVELTGELFF
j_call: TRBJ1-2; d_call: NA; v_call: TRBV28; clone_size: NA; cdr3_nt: TGTGCCAGCAGTTTAGTTCCGGAATATGGCTACACCTTC; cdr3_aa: CASSLVPEYGYTF
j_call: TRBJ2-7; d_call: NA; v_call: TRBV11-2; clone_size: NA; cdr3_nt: TGTGCCAGCAGTTTCCCCGCGACCCGGGGAGAAGGGCTGGAGCAGTACTTC; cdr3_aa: CASSFPATRGEGLEQYF
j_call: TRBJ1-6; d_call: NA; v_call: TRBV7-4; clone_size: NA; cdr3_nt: TGTGCCAGCAGCAATTTAATGGGACGGTGCCCCTCCTATAATTCACCCCTCCACTTT; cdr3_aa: CASSNLMGRCPSYNSPLHF
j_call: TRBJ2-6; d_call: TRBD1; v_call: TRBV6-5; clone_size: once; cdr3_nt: TGTGCCAGCAGTTCAACAGGGGCTGGGGCCAACGTCCTGACTTTC; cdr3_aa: CASSSTGAGANVLTF
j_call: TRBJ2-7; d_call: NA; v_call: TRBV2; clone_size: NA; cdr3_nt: TGTGCCAGCACTTGGTCTACTGAGGCATCCTACGAGCAGTACTTC; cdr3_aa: CASTWSTEASYEQYF
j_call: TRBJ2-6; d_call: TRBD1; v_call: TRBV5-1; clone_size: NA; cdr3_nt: TGCGCCAGCAGCTTGGTGTGGGGCAGGGGGCGATTGGTTGGGGCCAACGTCCTGACTTTC; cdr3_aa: CASSLVWGRGRLVGANVLTF
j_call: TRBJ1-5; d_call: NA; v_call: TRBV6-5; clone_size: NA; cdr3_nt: TGTGCCAGCAGCCGTCTTCAGTATTCAGGCCAGCCCCAGCATTTT; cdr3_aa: CASSRLQYSGQPQHF
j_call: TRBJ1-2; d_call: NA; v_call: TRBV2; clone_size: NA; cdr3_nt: TGTGCCAGCAGTGGCCAGGGATATGGCTACACCTTC; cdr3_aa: CASSGQGYGYTF
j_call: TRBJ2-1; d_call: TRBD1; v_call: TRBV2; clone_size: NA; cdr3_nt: TGTGCCAGCAGTGAAATAACAGGGGGAAATGAGCAGTTCTTC; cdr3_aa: CASSEITGGNEQFF
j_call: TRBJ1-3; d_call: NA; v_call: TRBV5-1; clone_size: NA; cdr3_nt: TGCGCCAGCAGCTTGGCTGTTGGAAACACCATATATTTT; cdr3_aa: CASSLAVGNTIYF
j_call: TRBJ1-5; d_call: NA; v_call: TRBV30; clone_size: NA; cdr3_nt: TGTGCCTGGAGTAGAGAAGGCAATCAGCCCCAGCATTTT; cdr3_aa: CAWSREGNQPQHF
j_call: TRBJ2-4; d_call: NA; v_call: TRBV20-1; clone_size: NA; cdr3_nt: TGCAGTGCTAGGGCCACTAACATTCAGTACTTC; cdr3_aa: CSARATNIQYF
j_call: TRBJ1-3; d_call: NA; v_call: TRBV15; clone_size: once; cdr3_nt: TGTGCCACCAGCAGAGATGAGGTCGCCATATATTTT; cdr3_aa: CATSRDEVAIYF
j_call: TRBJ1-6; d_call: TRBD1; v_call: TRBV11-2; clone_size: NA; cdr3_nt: TGTGCCAGCAGGGCAGGGGGCGGGCTCCACTTT; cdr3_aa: CASRAGGGLHF
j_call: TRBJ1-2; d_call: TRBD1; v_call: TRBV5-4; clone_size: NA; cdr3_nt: TGTGCCAGCAAGACCGAGGGACAGGCCTATGGCTACACCTTC; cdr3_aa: CASKTEGQAYGYTF
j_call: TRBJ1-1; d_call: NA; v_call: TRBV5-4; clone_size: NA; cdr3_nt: TGTGCCAGCAGCTTGTTCCTGAACCTGAACACTGAAGCTTTCTTT; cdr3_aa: CASSLFLNLNTEAFF
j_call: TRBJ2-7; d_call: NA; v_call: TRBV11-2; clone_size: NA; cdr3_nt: TGTGCCAGCAGCTTATCGGGTTACTACGAGCAGTACTTC; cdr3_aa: CASSLSGYYEQYF
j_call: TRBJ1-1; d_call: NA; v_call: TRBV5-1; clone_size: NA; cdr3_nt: TGCGCCAGCAGGGGGGAAGGGGGCACTGAAGCTTTCTTT; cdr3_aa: CASRGEGGTEAFF
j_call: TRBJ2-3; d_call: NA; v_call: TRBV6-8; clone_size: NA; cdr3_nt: TGTGCCATCGCACCCACCCCCGGGTTAGATACGCAGTATTTT; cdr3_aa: CAIAPTPGLDTQYF
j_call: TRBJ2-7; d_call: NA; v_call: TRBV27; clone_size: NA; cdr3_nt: TGTGCCAGCAGTCCCGGATACGAGCAGTACTTC; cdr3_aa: CASSPGYEQYF
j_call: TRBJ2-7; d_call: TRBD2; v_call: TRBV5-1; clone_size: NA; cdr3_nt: TGCGCCAGCAGCTCATCTAGCGGGAGGGAGCAGTACTTC; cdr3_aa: CASSSSSGREQYF
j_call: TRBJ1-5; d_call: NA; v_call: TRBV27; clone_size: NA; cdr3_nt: TGTGCCAGCAGTTTGGTTCAGGGTCGGAAACAGCCCCAGCATTTT; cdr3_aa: CASSLVQGRKQPQHF
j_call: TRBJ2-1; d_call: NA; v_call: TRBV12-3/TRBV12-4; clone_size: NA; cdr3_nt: TGTGCCAGCTCCGGCTCCCCCTACAATGAGCAGTTCTTC; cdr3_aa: CASSGSPYNEQFF
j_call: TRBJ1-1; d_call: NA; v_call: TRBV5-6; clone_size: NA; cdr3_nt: TGTGCCAGCAGCTTGGTCACGGGCCTGAACACTGAAGCTTTCTTT; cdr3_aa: CASSLVTGLNTEAFF
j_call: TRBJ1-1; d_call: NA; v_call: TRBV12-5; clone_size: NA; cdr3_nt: TGTGCTAGTGGTTTGGATGGGAACACTGAAGCTTTCTTT; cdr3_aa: CASGLDGNTEAFF
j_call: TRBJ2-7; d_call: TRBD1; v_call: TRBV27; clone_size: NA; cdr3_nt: TGTGCCAGCACTCCCGCGGGACAGGGGACGTACGAGCAGTACTTC; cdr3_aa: CASTPAGQGTYEQYF
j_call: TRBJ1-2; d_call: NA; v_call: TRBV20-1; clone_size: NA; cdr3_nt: TGCAGTGTCTTAGAGGTTCGAGGCTACACCTTC; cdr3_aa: CSVLEVRGYTF
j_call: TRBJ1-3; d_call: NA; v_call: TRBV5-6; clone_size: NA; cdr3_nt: TGTGCCAGCAGCTTGAAGCACAGGGCCTTTGGAAACACCATATATTTT; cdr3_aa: CASSLKHRAFGNTIYF
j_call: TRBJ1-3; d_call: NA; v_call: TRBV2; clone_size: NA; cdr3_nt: TGTGCCAGCAGTGAATTAAGTGCAGGAGCCTCTGGAAACACCATATATTTT; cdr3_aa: CASSELSAGASGNTIYF
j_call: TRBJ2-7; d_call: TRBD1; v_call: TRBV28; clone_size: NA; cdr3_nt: TGTGCCAGCACCTCAGGGGGCTACGAGCAGTACTTC; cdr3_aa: CASTSGGYEQYF